Below, 3 T cell receptor beta chains from the same sample are listed, as sequenced in a study of blood T cell repertoires in COVID-19. Only in-frame clones appear in the TCRdb table, and some are missing; sequencing was by immunoSEQ multiplex PCR. Among approximately 180,000 clones listed, approximately 82% were seen once. The sample taken for sequencing was PBMCs or T cells enriched from blood (not recorded which). Source of these receptors: an older woman with acute COVID-19.

The chain recombines TRBV6-5 with TRBJ2-7; the match to TRBD1 covers 7 bases. The V and J ends lost 6 bases and 2 bases, in that order; junction bases with no gene match: 10. Germline CDR1 MNHEY, CDR2 SVGAGI. The CDR3 consists of 15 residues. CDR3 bases: TGTGCCAGCAGCAGACTGGACAGGCCACCCTACGAGCAGTACTTC. This translates into CASSRLDRPPYEQYF.

This chain connects TRBV5-6 to TRBJ2-3; D gene ambiguous. This CDR3 is 14 amino acids long. Germline V gives CDR1 SGHDT, CDR2 YYEEEE. Trimming left V 0 bases short and J 0 bases short, with 5 bases between. The CDR3 DNA is TGTGCCAGCAGCTTGGGTCGGAGCACAGATACGCAGTATTTT. Protein: CASSLGRSTDTQYF.

This chain connects TRBV5-4 to TRBJ2-1, with TRBD2 matching over 12 bases. This CDR3 spans 17 amino acids. Trimming at V came to 0 bases and at J to 9 bases, leaving 10 bases not matched to a gene. The germline V gene has CDR1 SGHNT and CDR2 YYREEE (reference sequence). The CDR3 loop is CASSLAKGLAGLGEQFF. The CDR3 DNA reads TGTGCCAGCAGCTTGGCCAAGGGACTAGCGGGCTTGGGTGAGCAGTTCTTC.